The source of this T cell receptor beta chain is a study of cytomegalovirus exposure and HLA in healthy donors. General study points: Cytomegalovirus-associated status was assigned to about 160 TCR beta chains.

The protocol was immunoSEQ multiplex PCR, while the TCRdb copy is restricted to in-frame clones and leaves out a portion. The sample includes approximately 97,000 clones, 85% to 95% of them seen just once. Regarding this clone: The antigen remains unidentified.

The donors were members of the validation cohort comprising 100 to 150 subjects, separate from the roughly 690-subject first cohort. Looked up from germline, CDR1 is KGHSH and CDR2 is LQKENI. The CDR3 spans 20 residues. Trimming took off 2 bases at V and 0 bases at J, with 23 bases between the two ends. Sequencing was done on a sample of PBMCs. The sequence was collected from a woman under 30 in good health and CMV-seronegative. V gene TRBV18 combines with J gene TRBJ2-1; D is possibly TRBD2 (6 bases). CDR3 coding DNA: TGTGCCAGCTCACCAGGTCTCGGGGTGGCGGGGATAAGCTCCTACAATGAGCAGTTCTTC. Translated, it gives CASSPGLGVAGISSYNEQFF. Combining the CDR3 with reference TRBV18 and TRBJ2-1 gives the whole variable domain NAGVMQNPRHLVRRRGQEARLRCSPMKGHSHVYWYRQLPEEGLKFMVYLQKENIIDESGMPKERFSAEFPKEGPSILRIQQVVRGDSAAYFCASSPGLGVAGISSYNEQFFGPGTRLTVL.